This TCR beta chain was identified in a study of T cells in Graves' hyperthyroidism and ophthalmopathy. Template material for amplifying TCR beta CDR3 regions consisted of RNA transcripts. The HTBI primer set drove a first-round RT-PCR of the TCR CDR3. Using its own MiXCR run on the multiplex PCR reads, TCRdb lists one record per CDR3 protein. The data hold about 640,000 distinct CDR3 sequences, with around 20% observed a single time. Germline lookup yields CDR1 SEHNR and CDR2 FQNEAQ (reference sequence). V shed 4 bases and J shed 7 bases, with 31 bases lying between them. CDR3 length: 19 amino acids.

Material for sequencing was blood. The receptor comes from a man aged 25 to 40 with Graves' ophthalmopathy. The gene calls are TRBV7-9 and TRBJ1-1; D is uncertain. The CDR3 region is CASSSPLVGSAGKRGEAFF. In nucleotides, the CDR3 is TGTGCCAGCAGCTCCCCACTGGTGGGGTCCGCTGGGAAACGGGGTGAAGCTTTCTTT.